The present entry profiles one T cell receptor (beta chain) with its context. The clone's antigen remains unknown. The input lacks base qualities; no much larger clone sits a single base away. The source of the sample is a study of CD8 T cells in ankylosing spondylitis (TCRdb year 2017). For context, the study as a whole: T cell receptor beta repertoires were profiled in healthy donors and ankylosing spondylitis patients so that disease-linked TCR variants could be found. The whole study cohort included about a hundred healthy donors and around 25 ankylosing spondylitis patients. Peripheral blood was sampled, and synovial fluid was also collected from ankylosing spondylitis patients.

Sequencer: Illumina HiSeq 2500. TCR beta libraries were prepared by quantitative 5'-RACE with molecular barcodes. From the authors' description of their analysis: A new computational method based on a probabilistic model of VDJ rearrangement was used to identify disease-linked TCR variants. The public reads were reprocessed in TCRdb via fastp at Q25 and MiXCR, keeping in-frame beta chains. Rows are combined by CDR3 protein, so each entry shows the most common genes and DNA. These V and J calls are TCRdb output, not the study's own analysis. Here the sample has more than 250,000 distinct CDR3 sequences; less than 10% occur a single time. Of the sample, roughly 14% falls within the top ten clones. On the study overall, not on this receptor specifically: A CD8+ phenotype was shown by the disease-linked clones, which were found at relatively low frequencies in peripheral blood. A TCR beta motif of several highly homologous amino acid variants appeared characteristic of blood from ankylosing spondylitis patients. Significant enrichment of the disease-linked clones was reported in matched synovial fluid samples from ankylosing spondylitis patients. Some of the motif variants had been reported before in the synovial fluid and blood of reactive arthritis patients, a finding that suggests common disease-initiation mechanisms.

CDR1 and CDR2 are read off the germline V gene as SGHRS and YFSETQ. The CDR3 runs 15 amino acids, cysteine and phenylalanine included. Of all the DNA, just the CDR3 is kept, 45 bases in frame from base 1. V was cut back by 5 bases and J by 8 bases, leaving a gap of 20 bases between them. The rearrangement combines TRBV5-1 with TRBJ2-1; no D gene can be assigned with confidence. The receptor comes from a male donor with ankylosing spondylitis. The sample comprised blood, either unsorted or a sorted T cell fraction (not recorded which). The DNA sequence is given as TGCGCCAGCAGTGGTGATGGCCCGCCAAAAGATGAGCAGTTCTTC. Its translation is CASSGDGPPKDEQFF.